This entry features one T cell receptor (beta chain) sequence. No antigen is known for it. PCR primers comprised 60 Vbeta and 13 Jbeta primers. The protocol was immunoSEQ multiplex PCR, while the TCRdb copy is restricted to in-frame clones and leaves out a portion. The table includes more than 100,000 clones, 75% to 90% detected once. The sample belongs to a study of cytomegalovirus exposure and HLA in healthy donors. The study's findings and limits: Across donors, sequencing depth was assumed by presence/absence analyses to be roughly uniform.

Sequenced sample: PBMCs. The origin of this receptor is a man aged 45-65 years in good health and CMV-seronegative.

The CDR3 loop reads CASSQTRSGELFF. In nucleotides, the CDR3 is TGCGCCAGCAGTCAAACTCGATCCGGGGAGCTGTTTTTT. This chain links TRBV23-1 with TRBJ2-2, with unresolved D. TRBV23-1 is known as an ORF, though its function is uncertain. The germline V and J ends were trimmed by 2 bases and 6 bases, with 7 bases remaining between them. There are 13 residues in the CDR3.